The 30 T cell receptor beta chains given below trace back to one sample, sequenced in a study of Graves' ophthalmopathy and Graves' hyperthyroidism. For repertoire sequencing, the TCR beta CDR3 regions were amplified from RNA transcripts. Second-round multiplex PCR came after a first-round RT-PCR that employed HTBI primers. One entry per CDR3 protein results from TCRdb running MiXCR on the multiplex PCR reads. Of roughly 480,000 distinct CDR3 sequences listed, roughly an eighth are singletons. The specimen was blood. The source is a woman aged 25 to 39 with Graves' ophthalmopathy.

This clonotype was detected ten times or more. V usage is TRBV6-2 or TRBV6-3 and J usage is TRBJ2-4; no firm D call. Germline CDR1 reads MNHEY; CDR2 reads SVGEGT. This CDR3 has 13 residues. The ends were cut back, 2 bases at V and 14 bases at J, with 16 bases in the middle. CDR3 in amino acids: CASSYDTVSDKYF. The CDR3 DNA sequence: TGTGCCAGCAGTTACGACACAGTCAGCGATAAGTACTTC.

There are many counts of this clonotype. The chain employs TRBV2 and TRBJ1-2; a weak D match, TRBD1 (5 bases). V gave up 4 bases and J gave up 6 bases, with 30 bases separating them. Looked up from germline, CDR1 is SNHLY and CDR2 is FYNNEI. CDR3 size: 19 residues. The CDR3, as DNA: TGTGCCAGCAGTGCCTCCTCCAGCCTAGCAGGCCAGCGGGGGAATGGCTACACCTTC. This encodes CASSASSSLAGQRGNGYTF.

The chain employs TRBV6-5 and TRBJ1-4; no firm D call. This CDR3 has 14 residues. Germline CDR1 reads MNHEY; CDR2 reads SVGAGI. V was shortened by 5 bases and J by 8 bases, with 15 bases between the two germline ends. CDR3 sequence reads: CASSNNGVLEKLFF. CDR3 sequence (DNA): TGTGCCAGCAGTAACAACGGCGTATTGGAAAAACTGTTTTTT.

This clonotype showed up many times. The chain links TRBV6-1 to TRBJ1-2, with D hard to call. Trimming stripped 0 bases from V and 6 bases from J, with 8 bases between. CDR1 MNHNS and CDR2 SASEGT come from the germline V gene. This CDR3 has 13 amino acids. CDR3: CASSEAEVHGYTF. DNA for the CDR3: TGTGCCAGCAGTGAAGCGGAAGTCCATGGCTACACCTTC.

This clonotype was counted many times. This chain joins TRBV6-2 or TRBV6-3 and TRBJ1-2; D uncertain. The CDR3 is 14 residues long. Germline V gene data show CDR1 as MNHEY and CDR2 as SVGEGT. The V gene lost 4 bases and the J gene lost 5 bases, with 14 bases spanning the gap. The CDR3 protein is CASSWKDLRYGYTF. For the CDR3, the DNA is TGTGCCAGCAGTTGGAAGGACCTCCGTTATGGCTACACCTTC.

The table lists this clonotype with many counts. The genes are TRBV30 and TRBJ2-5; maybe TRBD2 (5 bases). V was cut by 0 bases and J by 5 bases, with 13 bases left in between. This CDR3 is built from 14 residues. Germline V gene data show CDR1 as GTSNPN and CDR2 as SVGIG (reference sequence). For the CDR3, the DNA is TGTGCCTGGAGTGTACACCGTGTAGCGGAGACCCAGTACTTC. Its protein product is CAWSVHRVAETQYF.

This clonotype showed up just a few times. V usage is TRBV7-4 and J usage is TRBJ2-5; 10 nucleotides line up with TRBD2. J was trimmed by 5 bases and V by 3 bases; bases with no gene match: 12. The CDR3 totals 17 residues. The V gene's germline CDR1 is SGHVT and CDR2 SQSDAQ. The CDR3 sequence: CASSFASGSSREETQYF. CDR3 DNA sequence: TGTGCCAGCAGCTTTGCTAGCGGGAGCTCGAGGGAGGAGACCCAGTACTTC.

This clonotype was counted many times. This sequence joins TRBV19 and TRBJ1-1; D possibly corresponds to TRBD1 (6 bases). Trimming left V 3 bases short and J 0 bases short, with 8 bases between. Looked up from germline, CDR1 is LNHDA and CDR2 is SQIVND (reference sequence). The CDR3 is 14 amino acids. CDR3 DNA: TGTGCCAGTAGTATCCCAGGGGTGAACACTGAAGCTTTCTTT. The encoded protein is CASSIPGVNTEAFF.

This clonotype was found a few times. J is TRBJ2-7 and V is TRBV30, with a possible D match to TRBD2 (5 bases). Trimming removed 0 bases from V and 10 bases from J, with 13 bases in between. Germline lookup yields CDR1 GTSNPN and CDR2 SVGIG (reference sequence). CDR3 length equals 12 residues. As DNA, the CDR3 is TGTGCCTGGAGTGTCGGAGGCCAGGAACAGTACTTC. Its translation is CAWSVGGQEQYF.

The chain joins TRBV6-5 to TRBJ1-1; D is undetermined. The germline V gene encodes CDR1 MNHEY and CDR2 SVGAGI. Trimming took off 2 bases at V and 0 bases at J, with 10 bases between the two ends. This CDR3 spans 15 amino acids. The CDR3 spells CASSYEGAVNTEAFF. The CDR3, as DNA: TGTGCCAGCAGTTACGAGGGAGCGGTGAACACTGAAGCTTTCTTT.

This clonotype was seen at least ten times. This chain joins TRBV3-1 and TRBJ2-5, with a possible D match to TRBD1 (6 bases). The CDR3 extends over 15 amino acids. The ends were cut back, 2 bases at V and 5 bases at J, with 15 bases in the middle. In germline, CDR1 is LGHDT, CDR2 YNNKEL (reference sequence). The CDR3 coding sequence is TGTGCCAGCAGCCAATCGACAGGCTGGAGGGAGACCCAGTACTTC. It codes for CASSQSTGWRETQYF.

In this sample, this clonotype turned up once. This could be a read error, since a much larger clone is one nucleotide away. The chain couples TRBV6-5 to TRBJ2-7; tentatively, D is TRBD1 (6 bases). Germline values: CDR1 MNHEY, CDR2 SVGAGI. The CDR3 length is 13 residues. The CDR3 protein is CGSSYRAMDEQYF. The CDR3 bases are TGTGGCAGCAGTTACAGGGCTATGGACGAGCAGTACTTC.

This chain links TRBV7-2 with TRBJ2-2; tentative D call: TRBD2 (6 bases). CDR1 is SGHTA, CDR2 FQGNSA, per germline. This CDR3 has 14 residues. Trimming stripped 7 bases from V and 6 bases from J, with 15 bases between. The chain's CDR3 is CASTTPTGAGELFF. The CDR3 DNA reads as TGTGCCAGCACGACCCCAACGGGGGCCGGGGAGCTGTTTTTT.

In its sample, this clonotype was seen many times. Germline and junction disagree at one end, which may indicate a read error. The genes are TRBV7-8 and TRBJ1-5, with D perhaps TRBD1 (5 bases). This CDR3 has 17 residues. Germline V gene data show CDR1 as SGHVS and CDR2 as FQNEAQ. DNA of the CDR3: TGTGCCAGCACCTTAAAGGGCGCAGGGCTTGGTAATCAGCCCCAGCATTTT. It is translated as CASTLKGAGLGNQPQHF.

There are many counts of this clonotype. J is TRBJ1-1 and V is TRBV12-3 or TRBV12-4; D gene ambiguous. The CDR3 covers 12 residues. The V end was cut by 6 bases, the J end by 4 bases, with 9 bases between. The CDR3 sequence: CASSLGPTEAFF. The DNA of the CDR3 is TGTGCCAGCAGCTTGGGTCCCACTGAAGCTTTCTTT.

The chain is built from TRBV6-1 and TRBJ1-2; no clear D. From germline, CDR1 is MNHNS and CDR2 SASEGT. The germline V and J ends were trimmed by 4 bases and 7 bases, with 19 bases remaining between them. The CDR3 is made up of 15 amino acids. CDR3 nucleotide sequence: TGTGCCAGCAGTGCTGTGATCCCGGATACCGGTGGCTACACCTTC. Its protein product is CASSAVIPDTGGYTF.

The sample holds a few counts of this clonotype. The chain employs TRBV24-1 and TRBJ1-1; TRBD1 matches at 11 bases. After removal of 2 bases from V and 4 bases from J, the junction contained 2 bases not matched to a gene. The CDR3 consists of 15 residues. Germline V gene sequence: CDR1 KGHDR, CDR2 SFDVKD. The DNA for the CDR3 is TGTGCCACCAGTGATTCTGGGACAGGGGGCACTGAAGCTTTCTTT. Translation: CATSDSGTGGTEAFF.

The CDR3 nucleotides read TGTGCCAGCAGTTTATTGACGTTAACCGCTAACTATGGCTACACCTTC. It codes for CASSLLTLTANYGYTF. This chain links TRBV28 with TRBJ1-2, with no clear D. V was trimmed by 1 base and J by 0 bases, leaving 12 bases between them. Germline CDR1 MDHEN, CDR2 SYDVKM. The CDR3 sequence is 16 residues long.

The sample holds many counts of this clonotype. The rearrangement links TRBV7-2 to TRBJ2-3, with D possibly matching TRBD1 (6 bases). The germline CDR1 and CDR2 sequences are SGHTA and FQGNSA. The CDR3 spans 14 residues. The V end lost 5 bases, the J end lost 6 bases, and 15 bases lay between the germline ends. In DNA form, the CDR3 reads TGTGCCAGCAGCCCCAGGGGCGGCGCTGATACGCAGTATTTT. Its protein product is CASSPRGGADTQYF.

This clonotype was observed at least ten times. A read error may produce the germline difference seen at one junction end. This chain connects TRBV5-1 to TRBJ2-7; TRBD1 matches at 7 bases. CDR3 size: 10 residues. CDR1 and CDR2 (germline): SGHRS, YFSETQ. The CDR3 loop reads CASSDRASDF. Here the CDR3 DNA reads TGCGCCAGCAGCGACAGGGCTAGTGACTTC.

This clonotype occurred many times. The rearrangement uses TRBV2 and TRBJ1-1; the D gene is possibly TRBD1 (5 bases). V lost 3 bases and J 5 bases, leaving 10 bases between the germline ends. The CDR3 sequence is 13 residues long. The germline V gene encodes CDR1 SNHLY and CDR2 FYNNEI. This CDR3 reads CASSDAGWTEAFF. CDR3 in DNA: TGTGCCAGCAGTGACGCAGGGTGGACTGAAGCTTTCTTT.

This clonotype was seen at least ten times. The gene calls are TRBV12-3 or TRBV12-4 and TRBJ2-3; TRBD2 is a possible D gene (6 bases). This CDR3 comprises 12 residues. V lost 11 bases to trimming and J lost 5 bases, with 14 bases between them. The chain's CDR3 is CAGSRGGDTQYF. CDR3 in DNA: TGTGCCGGAAGTCGGGGAGGAGATACGCAGTATTTT.

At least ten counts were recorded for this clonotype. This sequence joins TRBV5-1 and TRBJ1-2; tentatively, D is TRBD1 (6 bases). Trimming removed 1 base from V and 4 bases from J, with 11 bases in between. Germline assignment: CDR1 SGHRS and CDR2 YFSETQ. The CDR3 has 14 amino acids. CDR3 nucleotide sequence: TGCGCCAGCAGCTTGCAACAGGGACCCTATGGCTACACCTTC. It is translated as CASSLQQGPYGYTF.

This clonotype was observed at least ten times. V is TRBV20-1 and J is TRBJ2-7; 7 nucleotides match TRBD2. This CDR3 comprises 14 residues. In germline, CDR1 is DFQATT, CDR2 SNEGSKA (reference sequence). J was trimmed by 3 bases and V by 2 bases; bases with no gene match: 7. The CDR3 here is CSARLRVAGYEQYF. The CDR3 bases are TGCAGTGCTAGATTGCGGGTAGCGGGCTACGAGCAGTACTTC.

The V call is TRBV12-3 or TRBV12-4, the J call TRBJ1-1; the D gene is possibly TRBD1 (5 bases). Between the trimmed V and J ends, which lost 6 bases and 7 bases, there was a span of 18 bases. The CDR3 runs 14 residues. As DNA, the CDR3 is TGTGCCAGCAGAGGACGGGACCCAGTCTTTGAAGCTTTCTTT. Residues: CASRGRDPVFEAFF.

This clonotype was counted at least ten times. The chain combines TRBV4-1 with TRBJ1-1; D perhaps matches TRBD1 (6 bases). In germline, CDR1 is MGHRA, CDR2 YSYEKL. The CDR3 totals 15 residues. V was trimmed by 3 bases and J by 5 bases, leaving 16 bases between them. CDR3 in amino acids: CASSQVGHSGTEAFF. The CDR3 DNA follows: TGCGCCAGCAGCCAGGTGGGACACAGCGGGACTGAAGCTTTCTTT.

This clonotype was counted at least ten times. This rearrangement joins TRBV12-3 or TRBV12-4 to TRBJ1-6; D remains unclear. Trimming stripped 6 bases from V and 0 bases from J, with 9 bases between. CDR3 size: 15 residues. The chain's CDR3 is CASRRRLSYNSPLHF. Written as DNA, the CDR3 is TGTGCCAGCAGGAGGAGACTCTCCTATAATTCACCCCTCCACTTT.

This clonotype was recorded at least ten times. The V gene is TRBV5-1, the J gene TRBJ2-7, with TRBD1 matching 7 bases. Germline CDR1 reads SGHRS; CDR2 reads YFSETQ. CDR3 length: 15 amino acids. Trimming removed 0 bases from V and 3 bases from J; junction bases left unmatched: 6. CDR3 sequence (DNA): TGCGCCAGCAGCTTGGGCGAGGGGGCCGTCTACGAGCAGTACTTC. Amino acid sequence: CASSLGEGAVYEQYF.

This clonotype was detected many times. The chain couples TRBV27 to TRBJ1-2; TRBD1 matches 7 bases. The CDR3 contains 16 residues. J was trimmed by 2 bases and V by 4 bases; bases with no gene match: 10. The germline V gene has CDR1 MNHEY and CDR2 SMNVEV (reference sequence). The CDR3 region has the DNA TGTGCCAGCAGTTCCCTACTAGGACAGGTCAACTATGGCTACACCTTC. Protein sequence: CASSSLLGQVNYGYTF.

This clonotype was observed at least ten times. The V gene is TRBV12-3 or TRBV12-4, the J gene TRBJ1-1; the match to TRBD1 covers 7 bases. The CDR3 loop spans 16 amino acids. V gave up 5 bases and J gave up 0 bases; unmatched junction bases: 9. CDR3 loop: CASSRDTGTVNTEAFF. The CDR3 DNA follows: TGTGCCAGCAGTCGGGACACCGGGACAGTGAACACTGAAGCTTTCTTT.